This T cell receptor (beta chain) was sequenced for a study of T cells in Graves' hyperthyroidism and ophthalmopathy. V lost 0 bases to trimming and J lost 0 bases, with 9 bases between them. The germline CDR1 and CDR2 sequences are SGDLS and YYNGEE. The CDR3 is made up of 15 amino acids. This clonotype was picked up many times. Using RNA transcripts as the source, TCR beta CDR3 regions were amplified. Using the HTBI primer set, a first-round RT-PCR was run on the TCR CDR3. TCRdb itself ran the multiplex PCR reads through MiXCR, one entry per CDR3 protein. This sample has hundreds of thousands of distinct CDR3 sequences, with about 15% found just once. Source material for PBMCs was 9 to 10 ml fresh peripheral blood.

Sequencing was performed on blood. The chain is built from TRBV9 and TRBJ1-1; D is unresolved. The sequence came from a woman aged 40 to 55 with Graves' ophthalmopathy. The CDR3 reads CASSVEGDMNTEAFF. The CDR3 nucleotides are TGTGCCAGCAGCGTAGAAGGTGATATGAACACTGAAGCTTTCTTT.